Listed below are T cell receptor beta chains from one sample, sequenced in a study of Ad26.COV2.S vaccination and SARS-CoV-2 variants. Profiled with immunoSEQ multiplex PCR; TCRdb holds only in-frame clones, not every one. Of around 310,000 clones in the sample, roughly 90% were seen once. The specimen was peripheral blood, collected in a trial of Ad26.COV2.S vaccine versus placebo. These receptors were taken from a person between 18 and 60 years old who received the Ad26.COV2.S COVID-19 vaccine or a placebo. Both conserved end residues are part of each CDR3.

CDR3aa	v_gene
CASSQGVETQYF	TRBV3-1/TRBV3-2
CASARGARMQFF	TRBV6-6
CASSYGHTGEAFF	TRBV6-2/TRBV6-3
CASSHEGLYTGELFF	TRBV7-3
CASSYSVETQYF	TRBV6-6
CASSVVTTTNYGYTF	TRBV9
CASSPGTSFKSEQFF	TRBV7-7
CATSDRTSGGVGELFF	TRBV24-1
CASSYSIGAEGLNTGELFF	TRBV6-2/TRBV6-3
CASSLEQGRSLF	TRBV5-1
CASSQDGLGDQPQHF	TRBV4-1
CASSNERGSEDQPQHF	TRBV21-1
CASSPPGNQPQHF	TRBV18
CASSARTNYGYTF	TRBV27
CSVEGRMNTEAFF	TRBV29-1